One sample yielded the 27 T cell receptor beta chains listed below, sequenced in a study of OX40 agonist ivuxolimab in advanced cancers. Method: immunoSEQ multiplex PCR; TCRdb's copy keeps in-frame clones and lacks some. Of fewer than 80,000 clones listed, about 88% are singletons. The source material was CD4+ or CD8+ T cells sorted from blood, sampled in a trial of the OX40 agonist ivuxolimab. The receptors were gathered from an adult with an advanced solid tumor such as melanoma, head and neck, liver or kidney cancer.

The genes are TRBV5-1 and TRBJ1-1; 8 positions agree with TRBD1. Germline V gives CDR1 SGHRS, CDR2 YFSETQ. The CDR3 runs to 15 residues. V lost 4 bases and J lost 3; bases outside the gene matches: 8. CDR3 in amino acids: CASSARQGLHTEAFF. CDR3 nucleotides: TGCGCCAGCAGCGCCCGACAGGGGCTCCACACTGAAGCTTTCTTT. Supplemented by reference TRBV5-1 and TRBJ1-1, the full variable domain reads KAGVTQTPRYLIKTRGQQVTLSCSPISGHRSVSWYQQTPGQGLQFLFEYFSETQRNKGNFPGRFSGRQFSNSRSEMNVSTLELGDSALYLCASSARQGLHTEAFFGQGTRLTVV.

This chain links TRBV7-8 with TRBJ2-1, with TRBD2 as a possible D gene (6 bases). The CDR3 sequence is 17 residues long. Deletions cut 5 bases from V and 7 bases from J, with 24 bases between. In germline, CDR1 is SGHVS, CDR2 FQNEAQ. DNA for the CDR3: TGTGCCAGCAGCCCCCGGGAAGCACGGATGAGCGGGAATGAGCAGTTCTTC. Translated, it gives CASSPREARMSGNEQFF.

As regards this clone: At one of its ends the junction is not consistent with the germline gene, which may arise from a read error. The chain carries TRBV7-7 and TRBJ2-5, with TRBD1 matching 12 bases. The CDR3 is made up of 16 amino acids. CDR1 and CDR2 from the germline V gene are SSHAT and FNYEAQ (reference sequence). The CDR3 DNA reads TGTGCTAGCAGCTTAGGGACAGGGGGCATTCAAGAGACCCAGTACTTC. Translation gives CASSLGTGGIQETQYF.

The rearrangement links TRBV4-1 to TRBJ2-1; TRBD1 matches 10 bases. The CDR3 length is 18 residues. After removal of 2 bases from V and 1 base from J, the junction contained 8 bases not matched to a gene. Germline CDR1 reads MGHRA; CDR2 reads YSYEKL. CDR3 nucleotide sequence: TGCGCCAGCAGCCAACCCAAGTGGACAGGGGGGTCCTACAATGAGCAGTTCTTC. Its translation: CASSQPKWTGGSYNEQFF.

V gene TRBV5-6 combines with J gene TRBJ2-5; D call uncertain. V was clipped by 4 bases and J by 2 bases, with 9 bases between them. The CDR3 totals 13 residues. Germline values: CDR1 SGHDT, CDR2 YYEEEE. The CDR3, as DNA: TGTGCCAGCAGCGTAGTCACGCAAGAGACCCAGTACTTC. This translates into CASSVVTQETQYF.

CDR3 nucleotide sequence: TGTGCCGAACTAGACTGGGGCAGACTAAACATTCAGTACTTC. The encoded protein is CAELDWGRLNIQYF. The chain is built from TRBV15 and TRBJ2-4; the D gene could be TRBD1 or TRBD2 (5 bases each). V gave up 11 bases and J gave up 6 bases, with 20 bases separating them. The V gene's germline CDR1 is LNHNV and CDR2 YYDKDF (reference sequence). CDR3 length: 14 residues.

The J gene is TRBJ2-7, the V gene TRBV10-3; D unclear. In germline, CDR1 is ENHRY, CDR2 SYGVKD. With 3 bases removed from V and 6 bases from J, the gap between germline ends came to 6 bases. CDR3 length: 11 residues. CDR3: CAISDYSEQYF. The CDR3 DNA reads TGTGCCATCAGTGACTACTCCGAGCAGTACTTC.

The genes are TRBV15 and TRBJ2-1; D is perhaps TRBD1 (6 bases). V shed 0 bases and J shed 0 bases, with 12 bases lying between them. The germline gives CDR1 LNHNV, CDR2 YYDKDF (reference sequence). The CDR3 loop spans 17 amino acids. CDR3 bases: TGTGCCACCAGCAGAGATCGAGGGGGAAGCTCCTACAATGAGCAGTTCTTC. The encoded protein is CATSRDRGGSSYNEQFF.

The chain combines TRBV19 with TRBJ1-2; D is ambiguous. V lost 1 base and J 9 bases, leaving 12 bases between the germline ends. The V gene's germline CDR1 is LNHDA and CDR2 SQIVND (reference sequence). The CDR3 contains 13 residues. The DNA of the CDR3 is TGTGCCAGTAGTATAGGAACTGTTCCCCGCTACACCTTC. The encoded protein is CASSIGTVPRYTF.

V usage is TRBV6-4 and J usage is TRBJ2-1; 15 nucleotides line up with TRBD2. The germline gives CDR1 MRHNA, CDR2 SNTAGT. V lost 6 bases, J lost 11 bases, and 8 bases stayed unmatched. The length of the CDR3 is 15 residues. This chain's CDR3 is CASRHTGLAGGQQFF. In DNA, the CDR3 is TGTGCCAGCAGGCATACGGGACTAGCGGGAGGTCAGCAGTTCTTC.

The chain uses TRBV5-6 and TRBJ1-4; D gene ambiguous. The V end lost 4 bases, the J end lost 7 bases, and 20 bases lay between the germline ends. Germline CDR1 SGHDT, CDR2 YYEEEE. This CDR3 comprises 16 residues. CDR3 sequence (DNA): TGTGCCAGCAGCCCCACGAACGGTAATGAGGGTGAAAAACTGTTTTTT. It encodes CASSPTNGNEGEKLFF.

The genes are TRBV2 and TRBJ1-1, with D possibly TRBD1 on 6 matching bases. This CDR3 has 13 amino acids. Germline V gene sequence: CDR1 SNHLY, CDR2 FYNNEI. V lost 7 bases and J 0 bases, leaving 9 bases between the germline ends. The CDR3 sequence is CASTTGMNTEAFF. The CDR3 DNA reads TGTGCCAGCACGACAGGCATGAACACTGAAGCTTTCTTT.

V and J are TRBV5-8 and TRBJ1-5, with 8 bases fitting TRBD1. Trimming at V came to 4 bases and at J to 10 bases, leaving 10 bases not matched to a gene. This CDR3 is 14 amino acids long. Germline lookup yields CDR1 SGHTS and CDR2 YDEGEE. Here the CDR3 reads CASSLGQGVQPQHF. CDR3 nucleotide sequence: TGTGCCAGCAGCCTTGGACAGGGAGTACAACCCCAGCATTTT.

The chain's CDR3 is CASNGGYEQYF. CDR3 nucleotides: TGTGCCAGCAACGGGGGCTACGAGCAGTACTTC. This chain uses TRBV28 with TRBJ2-7; weak D call: TRBD2 (6 bases). The CDR3 totals 11 residues. Germline CDR1 reads MDHEN; CDR2 reads SYDVKM. V dropped 7 bases and J dropped 3 bases, with 7 bases sitting between them.

As DNA, the CDR3 is TGTGCCATCAGTCGGACAGCCGATGAGCAGTTCTTC. Translated: CAISRTADEQFF. The rearrangement uses TRBV10-3 and TRBJ2-1; a weak D match, TRBD1 (6 bases). The CDR3 loop spans 12 amino acids. The germline CDR1 and CDR2 sequences are ENHRY and SYGVKD. The ends were cut back, 5 bases at V and 8 bases at J, with 10 bases in the middle.

The rearrangement uses TRBV19 and TRBJ2-1; TRBD2 aligns across 10 bases. Germline V lookup: CDR1 LNHDA, CDR2 SQIVND (reference sequence). V dropped 6 bases and J dropped 4; count of bases not matched to a gene: 3. The CDR3 runs to 14 residues. The CDR3: CASRSSGRYNEQFF. The CDR3 DNA follows: TGTGCCAGTAGGTCTAGCGGGAGATACAATGAGCAGTTCTTC.

This chain links TRBV7-2 with TRBJ2-7; unclear D gene. This CDR3 is 12 amino acids long. Germline values: CDR1 SGHTA, CDR2 FQGNSA. The germline V and J ends were trimmed by 5 bases and 0 bases, with 5 bases remaining between them. The CDR3 here is CASSKSSYEQYF. CDR3 DNA sequence: TGTGCCAGCAGCAAGAGCTCCTACGAGCAGTACTTC.

The chain recombines TRBV6-1 with TRBJ2-1, with TRBD2 identical over 8 bases. With 2 bases clipped from V and 6 bases from J, the junction kept 6 bases outside the gene matches. The CDR3 loop spans 15 amino acids. Germline CDR1 is MNHNS and CDR2 is SASEGT. For the CDR3, the DNA is TGTGCCAGCAGTGAAAGGGGGACTAGTGTCAATGAGCAGTTCTTC. As protein: CASSERGTSVNEQFF.

In this sample, this clone turned up a few times. This sequence joins TRBV7-2 and TRBJ1-5, with TRBD1 matching over 8 bases. J gave up 2 bases and V 3 bases, and 6 bases lay outside the gene matches. Germline CDR1 reads SGHTA; CDR2 reads FQGNSA. CDR3 length: 16 amino acids. CDR3 nucleotides: TGTGCCAGCAGCTTCTGGACAGGGATCGGCAATCAGCCCCAGCATTTT. Translation gives CASSFWTGIGNQPQHF. The full variable domain, its missing parts supplied by reference TRBV7-2 and TRBJ1-5, is GAGVSQSPSNKVTEKGKDVELRCDPISGHTALYWYRQSLGQGLEFLIYFQGNSAPDKSGLPSDRFSAERTGGSVSTLTIQRTQQEDSAVYLCASSFWTGIGNQPQHFGDGTRLSIL.

This chain links TRBV2 with TRBJ1-1; D is possibly TRBD1 (6 bases). Germline CDR1 and CDR2: SNHLY and FYNNEI. The ends were cut back, 5 bases at V and 4 bases at J, with 17 bases in the middle. This CDR3 has 15 residues. CDR3 sequence: CASSSSEGVGTEAFF. CDR3 DNA: TGTGCCAGCAGTTCTTCAGAGGGGGTGGGCACTGAAGCTTTCTTT.

This clone was counted only a few times. The rearrangement joins TRBV11-2 to TRBJ2-5, with D hard to call. The length of the CDR3 is 14 residues. Germline V CDR1 and CDR2: SGHAT, FQNNGV. Trimming stripped 2 bases from V and 6 bases from J, with 13 bases between. The CDR3 DNA reads TGTGCCAGCAGCTTACCAAGAGTTGTGAAGACCCAGTACTTC. Its protein product is CASSLPRVVKTQYF.

This chain connects TRBV28 to TRBJ1-2, with 10 bases fitting TRBD1. CDR1 and CDR2 (germline): MDHEN, SYDVKM. This CDR3 spans 13 amino acids. The trim removed 3 bases at V and 8 bases at J, leaving 3 bases unmatched. CDR3 sequence (DNA): TGTGCCAGCAGTTTGGGACAGGGGTACGGCTACACCTTC. Translating gives CASSLGQGYGYTF.

The CDR3 nucleotides read TGTGCCAGCAGCTTAAACAGAGGCTATGGCTACACCTTC. Translating it yields CASSLNRGYGYTF. J is TRBJ1-2 and V is TRBV5-6, with D unresolved. The V and J ends lost 2 bases and 4 bases respectively, with 9 bases between them. There are 13 residues in the CDR3. Germline CDR1 SGHDT, CDR2 YYEEEE.

The chain combines TRBV9 with TRBJ2-7; no definite D call. Germline V gene lookup returns CDR1 SGDLS and CDR2 YYNGEE. This CDR3 is 14 amino acids long. V gave up 2 bases and J gave up 4 bases, with 13 bases separating them. In DNA form, the CDR3 reads TGTGCCAGCAGCGTCGGGCTAGAGATATACGAGCAGTACTTC. Its translation is CASSVGLEIYEQYF.

This chain uses TRBV5-4 with TRBJ2-5, with D possibly matching TRBD1 (6 bases). Germline V gene data show CDR1 as SGHNT and CDR2 as YYREEE (reference sequence). Trimming stripped 4 bases from V and 6 bases from J, with 16 bases between. There are 14 residues in the CDR3. CDR3 sequence: CASSADRWGKTQYF. DNA of the CDR3: TGTGCCAGCAGCGCTGACAGGTGGGGTAAGACCCAGTACTTC.

V gene TRBV19 combines with J gene TRBJ1-2; perhaps TRBD1 as D (5 bases). The V end was cut by 6 bases, the J end by 11 bases, with 22 bases between. CDR1 and CDR2 from the germline V gene are LNHDA and SQIVND (reference sequence). The length of the CDR3 is 14 residues. CDR3 nucleotide sequence: TGTGCCAGTAGCCCCGACAGTTCCTATAAGGGGTACACCTTC. It specifies CASSPDSSYKGYTF.

The genes are TRBV6-5 and TRBJ2-1; 7 nucleotides align to TRBD2. The CDR3 is 16 residues long. The germline gives CDR1 MNHEY, CDR2 SVGAGI. Unmatched junction bases numbered 6, after V lost 0 bases and J lost 4 bases. CDR3 amino acids: CASSYSQAGLYNEQFF. The CDR3, as DNA: TGTGCCAGCAGTTACTCTCAAGCGGGGCTATACAATGAGCAGTTCTTC.